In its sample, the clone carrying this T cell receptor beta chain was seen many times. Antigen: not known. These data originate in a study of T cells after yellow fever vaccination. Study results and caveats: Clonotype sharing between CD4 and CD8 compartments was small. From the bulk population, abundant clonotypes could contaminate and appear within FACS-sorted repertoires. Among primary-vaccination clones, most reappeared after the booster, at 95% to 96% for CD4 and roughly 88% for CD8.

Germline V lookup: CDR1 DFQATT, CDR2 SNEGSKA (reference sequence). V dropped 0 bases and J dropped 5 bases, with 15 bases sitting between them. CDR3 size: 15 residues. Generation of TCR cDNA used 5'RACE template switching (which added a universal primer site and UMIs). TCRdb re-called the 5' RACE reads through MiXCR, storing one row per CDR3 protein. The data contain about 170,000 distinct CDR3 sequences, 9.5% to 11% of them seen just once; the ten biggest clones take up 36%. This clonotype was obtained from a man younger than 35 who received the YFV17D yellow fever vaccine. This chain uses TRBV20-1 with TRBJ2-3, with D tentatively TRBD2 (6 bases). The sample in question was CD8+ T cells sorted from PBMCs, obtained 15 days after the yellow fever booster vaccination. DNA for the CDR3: TGCAGTGCTAGAGAGGTTGGCGGGGTGATAGATACGCAGTATTTT. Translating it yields CSAREVGGVIDTQYF.